Following are 4 T cell receptor beta chains from one sample sequenced in a study of blood T cell repertoires in COVID-19. Using immunoSEQ multiplex PCR, the repertoire was profiled, and TCRdb retains in-frame clones only, with some absent. The table includes about 62,000 clones, roughly 80% detected once. Input material: peripheral blood. Receptor source: a woman in her 50s with active or convalescent COVID-19.

The CDR3 DNA reads TGTGCCAGCAGGACAGCAGTGCACCCGCGGGGCACCGGGGAGCTGTTTTTT. Its protein is CASRTAVHPRGTGELFF. The rearrangement links TRBV7-2 to TRBJ2-2; D possibly corresponds to TRBD2 (6 bases). Germline values: CDR1 SGHTA, CDR2 FQGNSA. The CDR3 has 17 amino acids. V lost 6 bases and J lost 4, with 21 bases in between.

The chain uses TRBV24-1 and TRBJ1-5; D uncertain. The CDR3 covers 15 residues. Trimming cost V 9 bases and J 0 bases, with 14 bases left between them. Germline V gene lookup returns CDR1 KGHDR and CDR2 SFDVKD. The CDR3 here is CATSEDGPSNQPQHF. The CDR3 DNA follows: TGTGCCACCTCGGAGGACGGACCTAGCAATCAGCCCCAGCATTTT.

The chain uses TRBV15 and TRBJ2-1, with a tentative D call TRBD2 (6 bases). Trimming took off 2 bases at V and 5 bases at J, with 16 bases between the two ends. Germline V lookup: CDR1 LNHNV, CDR2 YYDKDF (reference sequence). The CDR3 consists of 16 residues. CDR3 coding DNA: TGTGCCACCAGCAGACTGCGGGACCCCCCCAACAATGAGCAGTTCTTC. Amino acids: CATSRLRDPPNNEQFF.

This clone came up a few times. The rearrangement links TRBV10-3 to TRBJ1-1; tentatively, D is TRBD1 (5 bases). Per the germline V gene, CDR1 is ENHRY and CDR2 is SYGVKD. The V and J ends lost 8 bases and 5 bases respectively, with 18 bases between them. This CDR3 contains 14 residues. As DNA, the CDR3 is TGTGCCATCTGCAGCGGGCAGGGAAGTACTGAAGCTTTCTTT. Protein: CAICSGQGSTEAFF.